A single sample gave rise to the 32 T cell receptor beta chains below, sequenced in a study of blood T cells in healthy people across ages. Then a second PCR, running about 6 to 11 cycles, was carried out with a sample-barcoded 5' primer and a J-beta primer mix. MiXCR, run by TCRdb on the 5' RACE reads, gives a single entry per CDR3 protein. The table includes about 720,000 distinct CDR3 sequences, about 20% detected once. The sample taken for sequencing was blood. The receptors were sampled from a man between 65 and 85 years old in good health.

The chain is built from TRBV7-2 and TRBJ1-3, with D maybe TRBD1 (5 bases). In germline, CDR1 is SGHTA, CDR2 FQGNSA. The CDR3 runs 14 residues. The ends were cut back, 5 bases at V and 4 bases at J, with 12 bases in the middle. The CDR3 DNA reads as TGTGCCAGCAGCGGGGGATCAGGGGGAAACACCATATATTTT. Translating it yields CASSGGSGGNTIYF.

This clonotype was seen only a few times. This chain links TRBV18 with TRBJ2-1; 10 bases agree with TRBD2. The CDR3 covers 15 residues. The V gene end was trimmed by 6 bases and the J gene end by 5 bases; junction bases not matched to a gene: 7. From germline, CDR1 is KGHSH and CDR2 LQKENI. In DNA form, the CDR3 reads TGTGCCAGCTCGCTAACTAGCGGGGAAGACAATGAGCAGTTCTTC. Protein: CASSLTSGEDNEQFF.

In its sample, this clonotype was seen many times. This chain uses TRBV10-3 with TRBJ2-1; 10 bases are shared with TRBD1. This CDR3 spans 16 amino acids. Germline CDR1 is ENHRY and CDR2 is SYGVKD. V lost 2 bases and J lost 9; bases outside the gene matches: 10. The CDR3 DNA sequence: TGTGCCATCAGTGAGCCCGGGACAGGGGTTGAGGGTGAGCAGTTCTTC. As protein: CAISEPGTGVEGEQFF.

The CDR3 coding sequence is TGCAGTGCTAGAGATCGGGTTCCACAAGAGACCCAGTACTTC. Amino acids: CSARDRVPQETQYF. V is TRBV20-1 and J is TRBJ2-5; unclear D gene. V was clipped by 0 bases and J by 2 bases, with 10 bases between them. Germline V gene sequence: CDR1 DFQATT, CDR2 SNEGSKA (reference sequence). CDR3 length: 14 amino acids.

The chain uses TRBV7-8 and TRBJ2-7, with 7 bases lining up with TRBD2. Germline V CDR1 and CDR2: SGHVS, FQNEAQ. V gave up 0 bases and J gave up 4 bases; unmatched junction bases: 6. CDR3 length: 15 residues. CDR3 residues: CASSLAGGGGYEQYV. CDR3 coding DNA: TGTGCCAGCAGCTTAGCTGGCGGGGGAGGTTACGAGCAGTACGTC.

The chain employs TRBV20-1 and TRBJ1-2; D gene ambiguous. Trimming took 4 bases from V and 2 from J, leaving 8 bases between them. The CDR3 loop spans 12 amino acids. Germline-derived CDR1 and CDR2 are DFQATT and SNEGSKA (reference sequence). Written as DNA, the CDR3 is TGCAGTGCTAAGGCCCTAAACTATGGCTACACCTTC. Translation: CSAKALNYGYTF.

The J gene is TRBJ2-5, the V gene TRBV4-3, with TRBD2 matching over 9 bases. This CDR3 is built from 15 residues. The germline gives CDR1 LGHNA, CDR2 YSLEER. V lost 2 bases and J lost 5; bases outside the gene matches: 6. CDR3 sequence: CASSQLGTSRETQYF. The CDR3 DNA is TGCGCCAGCAGCCAATTAGGGACTAGCCGGGAGACCCAGTACTTC.

The chain recombines TRBV5-1 with TRBJ2-3; 8 bases are a match to TRBD2. The CDR3 is made up of 19 amino acids. V gave up 0 bases and J gave up 2 bases; unmatched junction bases: 14. Germline CDR1 SGHRS, CDR2 YFSETQ. In DNA form, the CDR3 reads TGCGCCAGCAGCTTGGCAGACAGATCCAAGCGGGAGAACACAGATACGCAGTATTTT. This codes for CASSLADRSKRENTDTQYF.

The chain has TRBV10-2 and TRBJ1-5; a weak D match, TRBD1 (6 bases). The V end lost 2 bases, the J end lost 2 bases, and 16 bases lay between the germline ends. The germline gives CDR1 WSHSY, CDR2 SAAADI. The CDR3 covers 17 residues. The CDR3 sequence is CASSEARGQDRNQPQHF. The CDR3 DNA reads TGCGCCAGCAGTGAGGCGCGGGGGCAAGATCGCAATCAGCCCCAGCATTTT.

J is TRBJ1-2 and V is TRBV7-9; D gene ambiguous. The CDR3 contains 15 residues. V was shortened by 1 base and J by 0 bases, with 9 bases between the two germline ends. Germline V gives CDR1 SEHNR, CDR2 FQNEAQ (reference sequence). The CDR3 nucleotides are TGTGCCAGCAGCTTAGTGCAGTCATCTAACTATGGCTACACCTTC. Amino acid sequence: CASSLVQSSNYGYTF.

CDR3 bases: TGCAGTGCTAGCAGGACTATCCCATACAATGAGCAGTTCTTC. Amino acids: CSASRTIPYNEQFF. The rearrangement joins TRBV20-1 to TRBJ2-1, with D possibly TRBD2 on 6 matching bases. This CDR3 spans 14 amino acids. Trimming stripped 3 bases from V and 4 bases from J, with 13 bases between. Germline CDR1 and CDR2: DFQATT and SNEGSKA (reference sequence).

This clonotype was observed once. CDR3 sequence reads: CSVADGSTEAFF. Written as DNA, the CDR3 is TGCAGCGTTGCGGACGGCAGCACTGAAGCTTTCTTT. The rearrangement joins TRBV29-1 to TRBJ1-1, with D uncertain. V lost 4 bases and J lost 4, with 10 bases in between. From germline, CDR1 is SQVTM and CDR2 ANQGSEA. The CDR3 consists of 12 residues.

The gene calls are TRBV11-2 and TRBJ2-3; 9 bases are a match to TRBD2. Germline-derived CDR1 and CDR2 are SGHAT and FQNNGV. The V gene end was trimmed by 2 bases and the J gene end by 2 bases; junction bases not matched to a gene: 8. This CDR3 has 17 residues. The CDR3 DNA is TGTGCCAGCAGCTTATCTGGCGGGAGGGCCTCCACAGATACGCAGTATTTT. It encodes CASSLSGGRASTDTQYF.

This clonotype has just one count. V and J are TRBV29-1 and TRBJ1-2; D possibly corresponds to TRBD1 (5 bases). Germline CDR1 is SQVTM and CDR2 is ANQGSEA. V dropped 6 bases and J dropped 8 bases, with 13 bases sitting between them. The CDR3 has 11 residues. The CDR3 is CSVTLGQGYTF. The CDR3 region has the DNA TGCAGCGTAACCTTGGGGCAGGGCTACACCTTC.

The CDR3 sequence: CASSRQRTGQGGYTF. CDR3 DNA sequence: TGTGCCAGCAGTCGACAACGGACAGGGCAGGGGGGCTACACCTTC. The chain combines TRBV7-2 with TRBJ1-2, with 8 nucleotides matching TRBD1. Trimming at V came to 6 bases and at J to 8 bases, leaving 14 bases not matched to a gene. Germline V lookup: CDR1 SGHTA, CDR2 FQGNSA. There are 15 residues in the CDR3. The full variable domain, completed using reference TRBV7-2 and TRBJ1-2, is GAGVSQSPSNKVTEKGKDVELRCDPISGHTALYWYRQSLGQGLEFLIYFQGNSAPDKSGLPSDRFSAERTGGSVSTLTIQRTQQEDSAVYLCASSRQRTGQGGYTFGSGTRLTVV.

The rearrangement joins TRBV5-5 to TRBJ2-3; D might be TRBD1 (6 bases). The germline gives CDR1 SGHKS, CDR2 YYEKEE (reference sequence). The V and J ends lost 1 base and 6 bases respectively, with 12 bases between them. This CDR3 comprises 14 residues. CDR3 sequence reads: CASSLRDRFDTQYF. In nucleotides, the CDR3 is TGTGCCAGCAGCTTGCGTGACAGGTTCGATACGCAGTATTTT.

The genes are TRBV18 and TRBJ2-6, with a possible D match to TRBD1 (6 bases). The CDR3 loop spans 16 amino acids. V was pared by 5 bases and J by 1 base, with 12 bases between. In germline, CDR1 is KGHSH, CDR2 LQKENI. CDR3: CASSNNQGSGANVLTF. DNA of the CDR3: TGTGCCAGCTCAAACAATCAGGGGTCTGGGGCCAACGTCCTGACTTTC.

CDR3 DNA: TGTGCCAGCAGCGCGGGAGACCGTATTGACTACACCTTC. This encodes CASSAGDRIDYTF. The chain links TRBV5-6 to TRBJ1-2; D gene ambiguous. Germline CDR1 SGHDT, CDR2 YYEEEE. V shed 4 bases and J shed 10 bases, with 17 bases lying between them. The CDR3 spans 13 residues.

The chain joins TRBV20-1 to TRBJ2-2; 8 nucleotides match TRBD2. Germline V lookup: CDR1 DFQATT, CDR2 SNEGSKA (reference sequence). After removal of 4 bases from V and 3 bases from J, the junction contained 10 bases not matched to a gene. CDR3 size: 16 residues. CDR3 residues: CSANSGGNLDTGELFF. CDR3 DNA: TGCAGTGCTAACAGCGGGGGAAACCTCGACACCGGGGAGCTGTTTTTT.

There are a few counts of this clonotype. This chain links TRBV3-1 with TRBJ1-2, with TRBD1 matching 9 bases. This CDR3 has 16 amino acids. Germline trimming cut 4 bases from V and 4 bases from J; bases unmatched to any gene: 10. The germline gives CDR1 LGHDT, CDR2 YNNKEL (reference sequence). Here the CDR3 DNA reads TGTGCCAGCAGCCTTTACGCCACAGGGGGCGGCTATGGCTACACCTTC. Its translation: CASSLYATGGGYGYTF.

This clonotype was detected many times. The chain joins TRBV2 to TRBJ1-6; D is possibly TRBD1 (6 bases). CDR1 is SNHLY and CDR2 is FYNNEI in the germline V gene. The ends were cut back, 1 base at V and 7 bases at J, with 8 bases in the middle. The length of the CDR3 is 14 residues. DNA of the CDR3: TGTGCCAGCAGTGAAGATACAGGGAATTCACCCCTCCACTTT. Translation: CASSEDTGNSPLHF. The entire variable domain, with the rest obtained from reference TRBV2 and TRBJ1-6, is as follows: EPEVTQTPSHQVTQMGQEVILRCVPISNHLYFYWYRQILGQKVEFLVSFYNNEISEKSEIFDDQFSVERPDGSNFTLKIRSTKLEDSAMYFCASSEDTGNSPLHFGNGTRLTVT.

This clonotype has a handful of counts. V is TRBV20-1 and J is TRBJ2-5; 11 bases line up with TRBD2. In germline, CDR1 is DFQATT, CDR2 SNEGSKA (reference sequence). CDR3 length equals 14 residues. Trimming took 6 bases from V and 6 from J; bases not matched to a gene: 9. The CDR3 region has the DNA TGCAGTGCCAGTGGTAGCGGGGGGGCGAAGACCCAGTACTTC. Protein sequence: CSASGSGGAKTQYF.

CDR3 residues: CSACPYTGEQFF. Written as DNA, the CDR3 is TGCAGTGCTTGCCCTTATACTGGTGAGCAGTTCTTC. The rearrangement links TRBV20-1 to TRBJ2-1, with unresolved D. This CDR3 region has 12 residues. The V and J ends lost 5 bases and 9 bases respectively, with 14 bases between them. The germline gives CDR1 DFQATT, CDR2 SNEGSKA (reference sequence).

Ten or more counts support this clonotype. The chain uses TRBV11-2 and TRBJ1-1; D is unresolved. Germline loops: CDR1 SGHAT, CDR2 FQNNGV. The CDR3 sequence is 13 residues long. The V gene lost 5 bases and the J gene lost 0 bases, with 7 bases spanning the gap. CDR3 nucleotide sequence: TGTGCCAGCAGCCTGTTCATGAACACTGAAGCTTTCTTT. This sequence encodes CASSLFMNTEAFF.

Only a few counts were recorded for this clonotype. The J gene is TRBJ2-3, the V gene TRBV5-6, with TRBD1 as a possible D gene (5 bases). V was cut by 1 base and J by 2 bases, with 11 bases left in between. The CDR3 covers 15 residues. From germline, CDR1 is SGHDT and CDR2 YYEEEE. Written as DNA, the CDR3 is TGTGCCAGCAGCTTGATCGACAGACACACAGATACGCAGTATTTT. It codes for CASSLIDRHTDTQYF.

This clonotype was counted a few times. The chain has TRBV18 and TRBJ2-1, with 7 bases matching TRBD1. The V gene's germline CDR1 is KGHSH and CDR2 LQKENI. The CDR3 covers 13 residues. The J segment lost 13 bases and the V segment lost 3 bases, leaving 9 bases of the junction unmatched. The DNA for the CDR3 is TGTGCCAGCTCACCTGTGGGACAGTCGGAACAGTTCTTC. It translates to CASSPVGQSEQFF.

The CDR3 DNA sequence: TGTGCCAGCAGCGTTTGGGCCGGGGAGCTGTTTTTT. It is translated as CASSVWAGELFF. The V call is TRBV9, the J call TRBJ2-2, with no clear D. Germline assignment: CDR1 SGDLS and CDR2 YYNGEE. This CDR3 has 12 amino acids. The V gene lost 2 bases and the J gene lost 6 bases, with 5 bases spanning the gap.

This clonotype was seen a few times. The CDR3: CASSFAGPEEKLFF. For the CDR3, the DNA is TGCGCCAGCAGCTTCGCGGGTCCGGAGGAAAAACTGTTTTTT. J is TRBJ1-4 and V is TRBV5-1; D call uncertain. Germline assignment: CDR1 SGHRS and CDR2 YFSETQ. V lost 2 bases to trimming and J lost 8 bases, with 13 bases between them. The CDR3 covers 14 residues.

There are a few counts of this clonotype. This chain joins TRBV7-9 and TRBJ2-7; 8 positions agree with TRBD1. The CDR3 has 15 residues. V was pared by 5 bases and J by 2 bases, with 8 bases of the junction left unmatched. Germline loops: CDR1 SEHNR, CDR2 FQNEAQ (reference sequence). For the CDR3, the DNA is TGTGCCAGCAGCCCACGACAGGGGCCCACCTACGAGCAGTACGTC. Translation gives CASSPRQGPTYEQYV.

V usage is TRBV14 and J usage is TRBJ1-2, with no clear D. V lost 0 bases, J lost 8 bases, and 16 bases lay in between. Germline V gene sequence: CDR1 SGHDN, CDR2 FVKESK. The length of the CDR3 is 15 residues. CDR3 sequence (DNA): TGTGCCAGCAGCCAAGATATCGGTGGATTGTGGGGCTACACCTTC. Its translation is CASSQDIGGLWGYTF. The variable domain in full, with the rest retrieved from reference TRBV14 and TRBJ1-2, is EAGVTQFPSHSVIEKGQTVTLRCDPISGHDNLYWYRRVMGKEIKFLLHFVKESKQDESGMPNNRFLAERTGGTYSTLKVQPAELEDSGVYFCASSQDIGGLWGYTFGSGTRLTVV.

This sequence joins TRBV21-1 and TRBJ2-3; whether TRBD1, the table's D call, matches the DNA was not checked. TRBV21-1 is classified as a pseudogene. CDR3 size: 19 residues. In DNA, the CDR3 is TGTGCCAGCAGCAAGACATCAGGGACAAAAGGCCCTAGCACAGATACGCAGTATTTT. Protein: CASSKTSGTKGPSTDTQYF.

The rearrangement uses TRBV7-2 and TRBJ2-2; TRBD1 might be the D (6 bases). The CDR3 is made up of 16 amino acids. V dropped 2 bases and J dropped 2 bases, with 12 bases sitting between them. From germline, CDR1 is SGHTA and CDR2 FQGNSA. CDR3 sequence reads: CASSLNHRANTGELFF. The CDR3, as DNA: TGTGCCAGCAGCTTAAATCACAGGGCAAACACCGGGGAGCTGTTTTTT.